The rows below give T cell receptor beta chains drawn from one sample of a study of OX40 agonist ivuxolimab in advanced cancers. Repertoires were generated with immunoSEQ multiplex PCR, while TCRdb's copy carries only in-frame clones and drops some. The sample contains some 98,000 clones, about 91% of which appear only once. Material: CD4+ or CD8+ T cells sorted from blood, obtained in a trial of the OX40 agonist ivuxolimab. These receptors originate from an adult with an advanced solid tumor such as melanoma, head and neck, liver or kidney cancer. CDR3s include the opening cysteine and the closing phenylalanine or tryptophan. Each record gives: clone size, V gene, J gene, D gene, CDR3 protein, CDR3 DNA. The D gene is left open where the match is weak. Rows may omit the clone size; those that give it use once, few, many or a size class.

NA	TRBV19	TRBJ1-2	TRBD1	CASSSRDRGESGYGYTF	TGTGCCAGTAGTTCCCGGGACAGGGGTGAATCTGGCTATGGCTACACCTTC
NA	TRBV7-2	TRBJ1-1	TRBD1	CASSFGTGFGTEAFF	TGTGCCAGCAGCTTTGGGACAGGGTTTGGCACTGAAGCTTTCTTT
NA	TRBV5-8	TRBJ2-3	NA	CASSFRSYGTQYF	TGTGCCAGCAGCTTTAGATCTTACGGTACGCAGTATTTT
NA	TRBV7-8	TRBJ1-5	NA	CASSLERRHQPQHF	TGTGCCAGCAGCTTAGAAAGGAGACATCAGCCCCAGCATTTT
NA	TRBV6-1	TRBJ2-1	NA	CASSDRAASSYNEQFF	TGTGCCAGCAGTGACAGAGCGGCCAGCTCCTACAATGAGCAGTTCTTC
NA	TRBV28	TRBJ2-3	NA	CASSPPTGTDTQYF	TGTGCCAGCAGTCCGCCGACAGGCACAGATACGCAGTATTTT
NA	TRBV7-9	TRBJ1-2	NA	CASNARLNYGYTF	TGTGCCAGTAATGCCAGGCTTAACTATGGCTACACCTTC
once	TRBV25-1	TRBJ1-1	TRBD1	CASSALAGGQNTEAFF	TGTGCCAGCAGCGCCCTGGCAGGGGGACAGAACACTGAAGCTTTCTTT
NA	TRBV25-1	TRBJ2-7	NA	CASSTPGATYEQYF	TGTGCCAGCAGTACCCCAGGGGCAACCTACGAGCAGTACTTC
once	TRBV28	TRBJ2-4	TRBD1	CASSGGQSAKNIQYF	TGTGCCAGCAGTGGGGGACAGTCAGCCAAAAACATTCAGTACTTC
once	TRBV6-6	TRBJ1-4	NA	CASSYFRASNEKLFF	TGTGCCAGCAGTTACTTCAGGGCTAGTAATGAAAAACTGTTTTTT
NA	TRBV6-8	TRBJ1-2	TRBD1	CASSYHRTGIHSYGYTF	TGTGCCAGCAGTTACCATAGGACAGGGATCCATAGCTATGGCTACACCTTC
NA	TRBV5-1	TRBJ2-1	TRBD2	CASSLGGSSYNEQFF	TGCGCCAGCAGCTTGGGCGGGAGCTCCTACAATGAGCAGTTCTTC
NA	TRBV11-1	TRBJ1-5	NA	CASSLTRNQPQHF	TGTGCCAGCAGCCTTACCCGCAATCAGCCCCAGCATTTT
once	TRBV7-3	TRBJ2-7	TRBD2	CATISGISYEQYF	TGTGCCACCATTAGCGGGATTTCGTACGAGCAGTACTTC
NA	TRBV9	TRBJ2-1	NA	CASSRGTPSAYNEQFF	TGTGCCAGCAGTCGTGGGACACCGAGTGCGTACAATGAGCAGTTCTTC
NA	TRBV6-5	TRBJ2-7	NA	CASSTPRGSYEQYF	TGTGCCAGCAGTACCCCCCGGGGCTCCTACGAGCAGTACTTC
NA	TRBV30	TRBJ1-2	TRBD1	CASRDSRNYGYTF	TGTGCCTCTCGGGACAGTAGGAACTATGGCTACACCTTC
NA	TRBV28	TRBJ2-7	TRBD1	CASSSRPGQGTLYEQYF	TGTGCCAGCAGTTCGAGACCGGGACAGGGGACGCTCTACGAGCAGTACTTC
NA	TRBV20-1	TRBJ1-2	NA	CSATGHYGYTF	TGCAGTGCTACAGGGCACTATGGCTACACCTTC